These T cell receptor beta chains were read from a single sample in a study of CD8 T cells in ankylosing spondylitis. Each CDR3 protein is one row after TCRdb ran MiXCR on the 5' RACE reads. The data hold 250,000 to 400,000 distinct CDR3 sequences, with around 10% observed a single time. Sequences were obtained from blood, either unsorted or a sorted T cell fraction (not recorded which). The receptor source for this set is a female donor with ankylosing spondylitis or in good health (not recorded which). CDR3s include the opening cysteine and the closing phenylalanine or tryptophan. The order of the fields is J gene, V gene, D gene, CDR3 length, clone size, CDR3 DNA, CDR3 protein. The D gene is left open where the match is weak. Only some rows state a clone size, as once, few, many or a class for expanded clones.

TRBJ2-1	TRBV18	TRBD2	16	-	TGTGCCAGCTCACCAGCTGCGGGAGGGCCGAACAATGAGCAGTTCTTC	CASSPAAGGPNNEQFF
TRBJ2-1	TRBV20-1	TRBD2	13	-	TGCAGTGCGCAAGCGGGAGTCGTGAATGAGCAGTTCTTC	CSAQAGVVNEQFF
TRBJ2-4	TRBV10-3	-	14	many	TGTGCCATCAGTGAGTCGGTGACTTCGCACATTCAGTACTTC	CAISESVTSHIQYF
TRBJ2-3	TRBV12-3/TRBV12-4	TRBD1	18	few	TGTGCCAGCAGCCGTCGACAGGGGGCTGGTGTAAGCACAGATACGCAGTATTTT	CASSRRQGAGVSTDTQYF
TRBJ2-3	TRBV20-1	-	13	many	TGCAGTGCTGTGGCAGGGCCCACAGATACGCAGTATTTT	CSAVAGPTDTQYF
TRBJ1-2	TRBV20-1	-	14	many	TGCAGTGCTAGAGGGGTTGGAGAGTCTCTTGGCTACACCTTC	CSARGVGESLGYTF
TRBJ2-1	TRBV11-2	TRBD2	17	many	TGTGCCAGCAGCTCTAGACTAGCGGGCGGAATTTACAATGAGCAGTTCTTC	CASSSRLAGGIYNEQFF
TRBJ2-2	TRBV10-3	TRBD2	19	few	TGTGCCATCAGTTGGGGACTAGCGGGGGGCTGGGCGAACACCGGGGAGCTGTTTTTT	CAISWGLAGGWANTGELFF
TRBJ2-1	TRBV7-8	-	13	many	TGTGCCAGCAGCTCGGGTGTCCTCAATGAGCAGTTCTTC	CASSSGVLNEQFF
TRBJ2-1	TRBV5-6	-	13	many	TGTGCCAGCAGCCTCTCCAGAAACAATGAGCAGTTCTTC	CASSLSRNNEQFF
TRBJ2-5	TRBV20-1	-	16	many	TGCAGTGCTAGAGGGGGGGTAATCGGAGAACAAGAGACCCAGTACTTC	CSARGGVIGEQETQYF
TRBJ1-1	TRBV9	-	15	many	TGTGCCAGCAGCGCGACAGGTGGAGCGAACACTGAAGCTTTCTTT	CASSATGGANTEAFF
TRBJ1-3	TRBV20-1	-	15	many	TGCAGTGCTACTTTTCGACAGGTCTCTGGAAACACCATATATTTT	CSATFRQVSGNTIYF
TRBJ1-3	TRBV12-3/TRBV12-4	-	13	many	TGTGCCAGCAGTTCCTTAGAGGGAAACACCATATATTTT	CASSSLEGNTIYF
TRBJ2-3	TRBV28	-	19	once	TGTGCCAGCAGTTTATACGCCTCCAGGGGCGGATCTAGCACAGATACGCAGTATTTT	CASSLYASRGGSSTDTQYF
TRBJ2-2	TRBV7-2	TRBD2	15	many	TGTGCCAGCAGCCAAGGACTAGCAGGCACCGGGGAGCTGTTTTTT	CASSQGLAGTGELFF
TRBJ2-4	TRBV2	-	14	-	TGTGCCAGCAGCGGGACCCGGGGAAGAAACATTCAGTACTTC	CASSGTRGRNIQYF
TRBJ2-1	TRBV12-3/TRBV12-4	TRBD2	14	few	TGTGCCAGCAGCGTGGGACTACCGGCCAATGAGCAGTTCTTC	CASSVGLPANEQFF
TRBJ2-1	TRBV12-3/TRBV12-4	-	13	-	TGTGCCAGCAGTTCCGGGGTCTTCAATGAGCAGTTCTTC	CASSSGVFNEQFF
TRBJ1-5	TRBV5-1	-	15	many	TGCGCCAGTAACCCGGGCCCTGGAGGCAATCAGCCCCAGCATTTT	CASNPGPGGNQPQHF
TRBJ2-5	TRBV5-1	TRBD1	14	-	TGCGCCAGCAGCACCGGACAGGGGTGGGAGACCCAGTACTTC	CASSTGQGWETQYF
TRBJ2-3	TRBV12-3/TRBV12-4	TRBD2	17	-	TGTGCCAGCAGACCCCTTCCGGGACTAGCGGGACGAAATACGCAGTATTTT	CASRPLPGLAGRNTQYF
TRBJ1-5	TRBV20-1	-	14	many	TGCAGTGCTAGTAAAGGGGGAGCCAATCAGCCCCAGCATTTT	CSASKGGANQPQHF
TRBJ1-1	TRBV5-1	-	14	many	TGCGCCAGCAGCTTCAAGGGCCAGAACACTGAAGCTTTCTTT	CASSFKGQNTEAFF
TRBJ1-4	TRBV27	TRBD1	16	few	TGTGCCAGCAGTTTAGAGGCGGGACAGGGGGCCCGAAAACTGTTTTTT	CASSLEAGQGARKLFF
TRBJ2-2	TRBV7-9	-	14	few	TGTGCCAGCAGCCACCGCCAGGGCACCGGGGAGCTGTTTTTT	CASSHRQGTGELFF
TRBJ1-4	TRBV12-3/TRBV12-4	-	15	-	TGTGCCAGCAGTTTACAGGTCGAGGCTAATGAAAAACTGTTTTTT	CASSLQVEANEKLFF
TRBJ1-5	TRBV14	-	14	few	TGTGCCAGCAGCCATAAGGGTTGGGTGCAGCCCCAGCATTTT	CASSHKGWVQPQHF
TRBJ2-3	TRBV10-1	-	15	few	TGCGCCAGTGGAGGGGGCAGCGGGACCCCCGATACGCAGTATTTT	CASGGGSGTPDTQYF
TRBJ2-7	TRBV12-3/TRBV12-4	TRBD1	15	many	TGTGCCAGCAGTTTCCGGGACAGGGGGTTCGGGGAGCAGTACTTC	CASSFRDRGFGEQYF
TRBJ1-1	TRBV6-5	-	15	-	TGTGCCAGCAGTTACCCCGATGGGGCGGGCACTGAAGCTTTCTTT	CASSYPDGAGTEAFF